This TCR beta chain was captured by sequencing in a study of molecular identifiers for immune sequencing clone quantification. TCRdb redid the calling of the PCR reads with MiXCR, one entry per CDR3 protein. The sample lists about 640,000 distinct CDR3 sequences; just under 20% were seen once. General observations from the study: Shared barcodes on identical TCR molecules could underestimate the sizes of highly expanded clones. Clones exceeding 20 RNA copies carried over 99% of effector molecules but under 1% of naive-cell molecules.

This clonotype has a count of ten or more. Its antigen remains unidentified. Source material: naive CD8+ T cells from blood, with Jurkat cell RNA spiked in. Noted subset: FACS-sorted CD8+CD4-CCR7+CD45RA+ naive T cells. The receptor was isolated from a human donor in good health. Some libraries in this study had Jurkat cell RNA spiked in.

This chain's CDR3 is CASSQDRGTGLAGELFF. CDR3 nucleotides: TGTGCCAGCAGCCAAGATCGTGGGACAGGGCTTGCCGGGGAGCTGTTTTTT. The V call is TRBV3-1, the J call TRBJ2-2; 9 bases fit TRBD1. Germline assignment: CDR1 LGHDT and CDR2 YNNKEL (reference sequence). The ends lost 0 bases at V and 6 bases at J; junction bases unmatched: 8. This CDR3 contains 17 residues.